Listed here are 26 T cell receptor beta chains from one sample, sequenced in a study of control samples from healthy donors and cancer patients (dated by TCRdb to the early 2020s). Receptor libraries were prepared by the immunoSEQ multiplex PCR assay. As stored in TCRdb, this immuneACCESS dataset retains in-frame rearrangements with V and J assigned. A fraction of the clones does not appear; measured against another copy, unresolved V genes explain less than half of the discrepancy, and the remainder lacks a known reason. For this sample there are approximately 68,000 clones; 75% to 85% appear just once. The top ten hold 15% to 19% of the sample. The sequencing sample was made of blood. These TCRs come from a man between 60 and 75 years old in good health.

In DNA, the CDR3 is TGTGCCAGCAGCCAAGATCAGGACAGGGGGGAGCAGTACTTC. Its protein is CASSQDQDRGEQYF. This chain connects TRBV3-1 (or the pseudogene TRBV3-2) to TRBJ2-7; 10 positions match TRBD1. V shed 0 bases, J shed 7 bases, and the junction held 3 bases outside the gene matches. CDR1 is LGHDT, CDR2 YNNKEL, per germline (reference sequence). The CDR3 runs to 14 residues.

J is TRBJ2-2 and V is TRBV11-3, with a tentative D call TRBD2 (5 bases). Trimming took off 3 bases at V and 6 bases at J, with 8 bases between the two ends. The CDR3 runs to 13 residues. Germline-derived CDR1 and CDR2 are SGHNT and YENEEA. The CDR3 DNA reads as TGTGCCAGCAGCTTCGGGGAAGCCGGGGAGCTGTTTTTT. Amino acid sequence: CASSFGEAGELFF.

As regards this clone: Compared with germline, one end of the junction differs, possibly owing to a read error. This sample includes further DNA sequences coding for the same CDR3. This chain uses TRBV7-8 with TRBJ2-1, with 11 bases that match TRBD1. The CDR3 totals 15 residues. Germline CDR1 reads SGHVS; CDR2 reads FQNEAQ. CDR3 coding DNA: TGTGCTAGCAGCGCAGGGACAGGGGGGTACAATGAGCAGTTCTTC. This gives the protein CASSAGTGGYNEQFF.

The chain is built from TRBV4-2 and TRBJ2-1; the match to TRBD2 covers 9 bases. The CDR3 runs 15 residues. With V trimmed by 1 base and J by 5 bases, 3 bases remained unmatched. Germline-derived CDR1 and CDR2 are LGHNA and YNFKEQ. The chain's CDR3 is CASSQVSSGNNEQFF. For the CDR3, the DNA is TGTGCCAGCAGCCAAGTTTCTAGCGGGAACAATGAGCAGTTCTTC.

The chain combines TRBV6-1 with TRBJ1-5, with D unresolved. V shed 2 bases and J shed 2 bases, with 10 bases lying between them. CDR1 and CDR2 (germline): MNHNS, SASEGT. The CDR3 runs 15 residues. This chain's CDR3 is CASSELSRGNQPQHF. The CDR3 nucleotides read TGTGCCAGCAGTGAACTAAGTCGGGGCAATCAGCCCCAGCATTTT.

V usage is TRBV7-8 and J usage is TRBJ2-3; D gene ambiguous. The CDR3 has 12 amino acids. CDR1 and CDR2 (germline): SGHVS, FQNEAQ. Deletions cut 5 bases from V and 6 bases from J, with 9 bases between. The CDR3 coding sequence is TGTGCCAGCAGCCCCGGAGCGGATACGCAGTATTTT. Amino acid sequence: CASSPGADTQYF. Full variable domain (outside the CDR3, taken from reference TRBV7-8 and TRBJ2-3): GAGVSQSPRYKVAKRGQDVALRCDPISGHVSLFWYQQALGQGPEFLTYFQNEAQLDKSGLPSDRFFAERPEGSVSTLKIQRTQQEDSAVYLCASSPGADTQYFGPGTRLTVL.

The chain has TRBV29-1 and TRBJ2-4; D uncertain. V lost 3 bases and J lost 6, with 9 bases in between. The germline V gene encodes CDR1 SQVTM and CDR2 ANQGSEA. The CDR3 length is 12 residues. The CDR3 loop is CSVELGSNIQYF. The CDR3 DNA sequence: TGCAGCGTTGAGCTGGGATCAAACATTCAGTACTTC.

The J gene is TRBJ2-7, the V gene TRBV6-5; D remains ambiguous. Trimming removed 4 bases at V and 2 bases at J, with 12 bases between. The germline gives CDR1 MNHEY, CDR2 SVGAGI. This CDR3 has 14 residues. The CDR3 bases are TGTGCCAGCAGTTCCGTCAGTGGGGCCTACGAGCAGTACTTC. Translating gives CASSSVSGAYEQYF.

This chain uses TRBV11-3 with TRBJ2-7, with TRBD1 matching over 12 bases. The V and J ends lost 3 bases and 6 bases, in that order; junction bases with no gene match: 3. Germline V lookup: CDR1 SGHNT, CDR2 YENEEA. The CDR3 runs to 14 residues. The CDR3 loop reads CASSLGTGGGEQYF. CDR3 sequence (DNA): TGTGCCAGCAGCTTGGGGACAGGGGGCGGCGAGCAGTACTTC.

The chain employs TRBV29-1 and TRBJ2-3; a weak D match, TRBD2 (6 bases). The germline V gene encodes CDR1 SQVTM and CDR2 ANQGSEA. The CDR3 consists of 12 residues. The germline V and J ends were trimmed by 4 bases and 2 bases, with 7 bases remaining between them. The CDR3 coding sequence is TGCAGCGTTGGGGGGGTCACAGATACGCAGTATTTT. It specifies CSVGGVTDTQYF.

This rearrangement joins TRBV14 to TRBJ2-7; 8 positions match TRBD1. V dropped 1 base and J dropped 6; count of bases not matched to a gene: 2. CDR3 length: 13 amino acids. Germline values: CDR1 SGHDN, CDR2 FVKESK. This CDR3 is CASSQGTGSEQYF. CDR3 DNA: TGTGCCAGCAGCCAAGGGACAGGGAGCGAGCAGTACTTC.

The chain has TRBV10-3 and TRBJ1-1; a weak D match, TRBD1 (6 bases). The germline CDR1 and CDR2 sequences are ENHRY and SYGVKD. The V end lost 0 bases, the J end lost 9 bases, and 20 bases lay between the germline ends. The CDR3 has 16 amino acids. The CDR3 is CAISESDLRGLRKAFF. The CDR3 nucleotides are TGTGCCATCAGTGAGTCGGATCTCCGGGGGCTTCGAAAAGCTTTCTTT.

The chain links TRBV7-3 to TRBJ2-2, with D maybe TRBD2 (6 bases). The CDR3 runs 16 residues. Trimming pared 5 bases from V and 0 bases from J, leaving 13 bases between. In germline, CDR1 is SGHTA, CDR2 FQGTGA. CDR3 bases: TGTGCCAGCAGCACAAAAGCGGGCGCGAACACCGGGGAGCTGTTTTTT. Its translation: CASSTKAGANTGELFF.

The CDR3 protein is CASSLGATGSTEAFF. DNA for the CDR3: TGCGCCAGCAGCTTGGGAGCCACAGGTTCCACTGAAGCTTTCTTT. The chain combines TRBV5-1 with TRBJ1-1, with D maybe TRBD1 (5 bases). Trimming took 0 bases from V and 4 from J, leaving 13 bases between them. This CDR3 is built from 15 residues. Germline V CDR1 and CDR2: SGHRS, YFSETQ.

This clone showed up just a few times. The rearrangement links TRBV7-9 to TRBJ1-2, with 9 bases matching TRBD1. This CDR3 region has 13 residues. Germline CDR1 and CDR2: SEHNR and FQNEAQ (reference sequence). J was trimmed by 3 bases and V by 6 bases; bases with no gene match: 2. The CDR3 is CASSRQGDYGYTF. In nucleotides, the CDR3 is TGTGCCAGCAGTCGACAGGGGGACTATGGCTACACCTTC.

This rearrangement joins TRBV3-1 (or the pseudogene TRBV3-2) to TRBJ2-3, with 7 bases matching TRBD2. Germline CDR1 is LGHDT and CDR2 is YNNKEL (reference sequence). This CDR3 spans 16 amino acids. Unmatched junction bases numbered 9, after V lost 3 bases and J lost 3 bases. The CDR3 DNA sequence: TGTGCCAGCAGCCAGGAACTAGCGAGTAAAACAGATACGCAGTATTTT. This sequence encodes CASSQELASKTDTQYF.

The chain combines TRBV29-1 with TRBJ2-5; D is unclear. V lost 8 bases and J lost 3, with 4 bases in between. CDR1 is SQVTM and CDR2 is ANQGSEA in the germline V gene. The CDR3 totals 9 residues. CDR3 loop: CSIEETQYF. Written as DNA, the CDR3 is TGCAGCATAGAAGAGACCCAGTACTTC. Looking up the rest from reference TRBV29-1 and TRBJ2-5 gives the full variable domain: SAVISQKPSRDICQRGTSLTIQCQVDSQVTMMFWYRQQPGQSLTLIATANQGSEATYESGFVIDKFPISRPNLTFSTLTVSNMSPEDSSIYLCSIEETQYFGPGTRLLVL.

The rearrangement joins TRBV4-3 to TRBJ2-7; no clear D. This CDR3 spans 14 amino acids. The germline V and J ends were trimmed by 1 base and 2 bases, with 9 bases remaining between them. Germline values: CDR1 LGHNA, CDR2 YSLEER. CDR3 residues: CASSQGKGPYEQYF. The DNA for the CDR3 is TGCGCCAGCAGCCAAGGGAAGGGCCCCTACGAGCAGTACTTC.

This sequence joins TRBV7-9 and TRBJ2-1; 7 positions agree with TRBD1. Losses at the gene ends were 4 bases for V and 8 bases for J; bases not matched to a gene: 8. This CDR3 is 14 amino acids long. CDR1 SEHNR and CDR2 FQNEAQ come from the germline V gene (reference sequence). The CDR3: CASSSLTGIDEQFF. The CDR3 DNA follows: TGTGCCAGCAGCTCGTTGACAGGGATAGATGAGCAGTTCTTC.

This rearrangement joins TRBV4-3 to TRBJ2-6; D is perhaps TRBD2 (5 bases). The CDR3 totals 17 residues. Germline CDR1 reads LGHNA; CDR2 reads YSLEER. V was shortened by 0 bases and J by 0 bases, with 9 bases between the two germline ends. In nucleotides, the CDR3 is TGCGCCAGCAGCCAAGATCGGGAAGCCTCTGGGGCCAACGTCCTGACTTTC. It specifies CASSQDREASGANVLTF.

The chain uses TRBV30 and TRBJ2-3; 7 bases match TRBD1. The trim removed 7 bases at V and 3 bases at J, leaving 19 bases unmatched. The CDR3 contains 17 residues. Germline CDR1 reads GTSNPN; CDR2 reads SVGIG (reference sequence). The CDR3 loop reads CAFEQGRALRTTDTQYF. CDR3 coding DNA: TGTGCCTTTGAACAGGGGCGGGCTCTTAGGACAACAGATACGCAGTATTTT.

The rearrangement joins TRBV28 to TRBJ1-2; maybe TRBD1 (6 bases). Trimming left V 2 bases short and J 4 bases short, with 14 bases between. CDR3 length: 15 amino acids. Germline-derived CDR1 and CDR2 are MDHEN and SYDVKM. CDR3 residues: CASSLGARGVYGYTF. The CDR3 DNA is TGTGCCAGCAGTTTAGGGGCCAGGGGTGTCTATGGCTACACCTTC.

V gene TRBV30 combines with J gene TRBJ1-2; the D gene is possibly TRBD1 (5 bases). The V end lost 4 bases, the J end lost 8 bases, and 20 bases lay between the germline ends. The CDR3 spans 14 residues. CDR1 is GTSNPN and CDR2 is SVGIG in the germline V gene (reference sequence). The DNA of the CDR3 is TGTGCCTGGATGATCGAACAAGGAGCAGGGGGCTACACCTTC. This gives the protein CAWMIEQGAGGYTF. The complete variable domain, with remaining parts taken from reference TRBV30 and TRBJ1-2, reads SQTIHQWPATLVQPVGSPLSLECTVEGTSNPNLYWYRQAAGRGLQLLFYSVGIGQISSEVPQNLSASRPQDRQFILSSKKLLLSDSGFYLCAWMIEQGAGGYTFGSGTRLTVV.

This clone was seen more than once but under ten times. In nucleotides, the CDR3 is TGTGCCAGCAGTTACGGGATTTACAATGAGCAGTTCTTC. This encodes CASSYGIYNEQFF. This sequence joins TRBV6-2 or TRBV6-3 and TRBJ2-1; no firm D call. V lost 2 bases and J 4 bases, leaving 6 bases between the germline ends. This CDR3 has 13 amino acids. Germline CDR1 and CDR2: MNHEY and SVGEGT.

The rearrangement uses TRBV5-1 and TRBJ2-3; no definite D call. The germline CDR1 and CDR2 sequences are SGHRS and YFSETQ. CDR3 length: 14 residues. Deletions cut 4 bases from V and 2 bases from J, with 11 bases between. Here the CDR3 reads CASSDTGSTDTQYF. The CDR3 nucleotides read TGCGCCAGCAGCGATACTGGGTCCACAGATACGCAGTATTTT. Together with reference TRBV5-1 and TRBJ2-3, the CDR3 gives the full variable domain: KAGVTQTPRYLIKTRGQQVTLSCSPISGHRSVSWYQQTPGQGLQFLFEYFSETQRNKGNFPGRFSGRQFSNSRSEMNVSTLELGDSALYLCASSDTGSTDTQYFGPGTRLTVL.

The chain couples TRBV6-2 or TRBV6-3 to TRBJ2-7; 11 bases are a match to TRBD2. The CDR3 has 17 amino acids. The V gene's germline CDR1 is MNHEY and CDR2 SVGEGT. V shed 2 bases, J shed 2 bases, and the junction held 8 bases outside the gene matches. DNA of the CDR3: TGTGCCAGCAGTTACCAGGCTAGCGGGAGGATCACCTACGAGCAGTACTTC. It encodes CASSYQASGRITYEQYF.